The 6 T cell receptor beta chains below come from one sample, sequenced in a study of pediatric ulcerative colitis. The assay was immunoSEQ multiplex PCR, and TCRdb's table has in-frame clones only and misses some. The sample records about 64,000 clones, roughly nine tenths being singletons. The sequenced sample was blood. These receptors all stem from a boy aged 5 to 17 with severe ulcerative colitis.

This chain connects TRBV7-3 to TRBJ2-1, with D tentatively TRBD1 or TRBD2 (5 bases each). This CDR3 region has 15 residues. Trimming took off 1 base at V and 6 bases at J, with 13 bases between the two ends. Germline CDR1 is SGHTA and CDR2 is FQGTGA. CDR3 sequence (DNA): TGTGCCAGCAGCTTAAATCTCGGGACGTTCAATGAGCAGTTCTTC. Translated: CASSLNLGTFNEQFF.

The V call is TRBV19, the J call TRBJ2-2; TRBD2 aligns across 7 bases. Germline CDR1 is LNHDA and CDR2 is SQIVND (reference sequence). The CDR3 runs to 13 residues. The trim removed 6 bases at V and 6 bases at J, leaving 4 bases unmatched. The CDR3 bases are TGTGCCAGTAGCTCGACTAGCTCCGGGGAGCTGTTTTTT. Its protein product is CASSSTSSGELFF.

This clone showed up just a few times. The rearrangement links TRBV15 to TRBJ1-4, with D possibly being TRBD1 (6 bases). V dropped 5 bases and J dropped 0 bases, with 7 bases sitting between them. The germline gives CDR1 LNHNV, CDR2 YYDKDF (reference sequence). This CDR3 is 14 amino acids long. DNA of the CDR3: TGTGCCACCAGCTCAGGGGCAACTAATGAAAAACTGTTTTTT. It is translated as CATSSGATNEKLFF.

This clone turned up a few times. The genes are TRBV5-1 and TRBJ1-2; D is ambiguous. This CDR3 has 14 residues. The germline V gene has CDR1 SGHRS and CDR2 YFSETQ. V lost 0 bases, J lost 7 bases, and 13 bases lay in between. Written as DNA, the CDR3 is TGCGCCAGCAGCTTGGCCGTGGGGTATGGTGGCTACACCTTC. Translation: CASSLAVGYGGYTF.

This chain connects TRBV28 to TRBJ1-1; weak D call: TRBD1 (5 bases). Per the germline V gene, CDR1 is MDHEN and CDR2 is SYDVKM. This CDR3 spans 14 amino acids. V was clipped by 7 bases and J by 4 bases, with 16 bases between them. For the CDR3, the DNA is TGTGCCAGCACCTCCCCCGTCGGGGGCACTGAAGCTTTCTTT. Protein product: CASTSPVGGTEAFF.

This chain uses TRBV29-1 with TRBJ1-1; no reliable D call. There are 12 residues in the CDR3. Germline V gene sequence: CDR1 SQVTM, CDR2 ANQGSEA. V shed 3 bases and J shed 1 base, with 6 bases lying between them. The CDR3 spells CSVDKSNTEAFF. In DNA, the CDR3 is TGCAGCGTTGATAAGTCGAACACTGAAGCTTTCTTT. The full variable domain, in which reference TRBV29-1 and TRBJ1-1 provide the parts outside the CDR3, is SAVISQKPSRDICQRGTSLTIQCQVDSQVTMMFWYRQQPGQSLTLIATANQGSEATYESGFVIDKFPISRPNLTFSTLTVSNMSPEDSSIYLCSVDKSNTEAFFGQGTRLTVV.